Each of the 26 T cell receptor beta chains below was sequenced from the same sample in a study of T cells in Graves' hyperthyroidism and ophthalmopathy. RNA transcripts provided the source from which TCR beta CDR3 regions were amplified. In the first-round RT-PCR of the TCR CDR3, the HTBI primer set was used. TCRdb re-analysed the multiplex PCR reads in MiXCR, keeping a single row per CDR3 protein. The sample consists of hundreds of thousands of distinct CDR3 sequences, roughly 15% of them appearing once. The sequenced sample was blood. These receptors were collected from a woman younger than 30 with Graves' hyperthyroidism.

The chain joins TRBV6-1 to TRBJ2-3; 11 bases line up with TRBD2. J gave up 6 bases and V 5 bases, and 10 bases lay outside the gene matches. Germline values: CDR1 MNHNS, CDR2 SASEGT. The CDR3 loop spans 16 amino acids. The CDR3 coding sequence is TGTGCCAGCAGTCCCCCCGGGACTAGCGGCTTCGATACGCAGTATTTT. The encoded protein is CASSPPGTSGFDTQYF.

In this sample, this clonotype turned up a few times. V usage is TRBV11-2 and J usage is TRBJ2-7; a weak D match, TRBD1 (6 bases). CDR3 length: 15 amino acids. Trimming took off 1 base at V and 2 bases at J, with 12 bases between the two ends. Germline V gene sequence: CDR1 SGHAT, CDR2 FQNNGV. The CDR3: CASSLATGPPYEQYF. CDR3 nucleotide sequence: TGTGCCAGCAGCTTAGCCACAGGGCCCCCCTACGAGCAGTACTTC.

J is TRBJ2-1 and V is TRBV7-9, with D perhaps TRBD1 (5 bases). Per the germline V gene, CDR1 is SEHNR and CDR2 is FQNEAQ (reference sequence). This CDR3 region has 16 residues. The germline V and J ends were trimmed by 4 bases and 0 bases, with 13 bases remaining between them. The CDR3 DNA is TGTGCCAGCAGCTCAGGAAATAGGGGCTCCTACAATGAGCAGTTCTTC. Protein: CASSSGNRGSYNEQFF.

CDR3 nucleotide sequence: TGTGCCACCAGCCACCGCGGAGCAGATACGCAGTATTTT. It encodes CATSHRGADTQYF. This rearrangement joins TRBV15 to TRBJ2-3; D call uncertain. Deletions cut 5 bases from V and 4 bases from J, with 10 bases between. The CDR3 runs to 13 residues. Germline V gene lookup returns CDR1 LNHNV and CDR2 YYDKDF (reference sequence). The full variable domain, its missing parts supplied by reference TRBV15 and TRBJ2-3, is DAMVIQNPRYQVTQFGKPVTLSCSQTLNHNVMYWYQQKSSQAPKLLFHYYDKDFNNEADTPDNFQSRRPNTSFCFLDIRSPGLGDTAMYLCATSHRGADTQYFGPGTRLTVL.

This clonotype came up many times. The J gene is TRBJ1-2, the V gene TRBV28; possible D gene TRBD1, 5 bases. The CDR3 spans 12 residues. From germline, CDR1 is MDHEN and CDR2 SYDVKM. Trimming took off 1 base at V and 8 bases at J, with 8 bases between the two ends. CDR3 loop: CASSLSGRGYTF. The DNA of the CDR3 is TGTGCCAGCAGTTTATCAGGGCGCGGCTACACCTTC.

The chain links TRBV9 to TRBJ2-2; 10 bases are a match to TRBD2. J lost 1 base, V lost 5 bases, and 8 bases had no gene match. This CDR3 is 17 amino acids long. Germline CDR1 SGDLS, CDR2 YYNGEE. Written as DNA, the CDR3 is TGTGCCAGCAGTTCCAACCGACTAGCGGGGAACACCGGGGAGCTGTTTTTT. It codes for CASSSNRLAGNTGELFF.

This clonotype was counted between two and nine times. The chain has TRBV19 and TRBJ1-6, with a weak D call TRBD1 (6 bases). V was pared by 11 bases and J by 7 bases, with 21 bases between. Per the germline V gene, CDR1 is LNHDA and CDR2 is SQIVND (reference sequence). CDR3 length: 15 residues. CDR3 amino acids: CAGRITNGQNSPLHF. The DNA of the CDR3 is TGTGCCGGGCGGATCACAAACGGACAGAATTCACCCCTCCACTTT.

This clonotype was seen at least ten times. This chain links TRBV11-2 with TRBJ2-7; D is perhaps TRBD1 or TRBD2 (5 bases each). CDR1 and CDR2 from the germline V gene are SGHAT and FQNNGV. V shed 4 bases and J shed 4 bases, with 11 bases lying between them. This CDR3 region has 13 residues. The CDR3 spells CASSSQEGYEQYF. CDR3 coding DNA: TGTGCCAGCAGCTCCCAAGAGGGGTACGAGCAGTACTTC.

Here the CDR3 DNA reads TGTGCCAGCGCCCGACGGGACACTGAAGCTTTCTTT. This codes for CASARRDTEAFF. The chain employs TRBV11-3 and TRBJ1-1; D unresolved. Germline V CDR1 and CDR2: SGHNT, YENEEA. V lost 8 bases, J lost 3 bases, and 10 bases lay in between. The CDR3 is 12 residues long.

This CDR3 is CSFGYYNEQFF. The DNA of the CDR3 is TGCAGCTTCGGTTACTACAATGAGCAGTTCTTC. This chain joins TRBV20-1 and TRBJ2-1; D is undetermined. The CDR3 is 11 residues long. Germline V gene sequence: CDR1 DFQATT, CDR2 SNEGSKA (reference sequence).

This clonotype was detected only a few times. The chain combines TRBV19 with TRBJ1-2; D unclear. The germline V and J ends were trimmed by 5 bases and 2 bases, with 18 bases remaining between them. This CDR3 contains 16 residues. Germline-derived CDR1 and CDR2 are LNHDA and SQIVND (reference sequence). CDR3 coding DNA: TGTGCCAGTAGTCCCATAAGACGAGGATCCAACTATGGCTACACCTTC. Its protein product is CASSPIRRGSNYGYTF.

At least ten counts were recorded for this clonotype. The chain is built from TRBV11-1 and TRBJ2-7, with D unclear. This CDR3 is built from 14 residues. Germline values: CDR1 SGHAT, CDR2 FQDESV (reference sequence). V was clipped by 2 bases and J by 2 bases, with 10 bases between them. The CDR3 spells CASSLWTDPYEQYF. CDR3 nucleotide sequence: TGTGCCAGCAGCTTATGGACGGACCCCTACGAGCAGTACTTC.

This clonotype appeared many times. The chain couples TRBV20-1 to TRBJ2-5; D perhaps matches TRBD1 (7 bases). The germline CDR1 and CDR2 sequences are DFQATT and SNEGSKA (reference sequence). The V end was cut by 5 bases, the J end by 3 bases, with 22 bases between. The CDR3 runs 16 residues. CDR3 nucleotides: TGCAGTGCTGGGGGGACCAATTTCCAGGGGGAAGAGACCCAGTACTTC. It yields the protein CSAGGTNFQGEETQYF.

Ten or more counts support this clonotype. The J gene is TRBJ1-2, the V gene TRBV24-1; 9 nucleotides agree with TRBD1. Germline trimming cut 3 bases from V and 6 bases from J; bases unmatched to any gene: 7. The germline V gene has CDR1 KGHDR and CDR2 SFDVKD. CDR3 length: 15 residues. The CDR3 reads CATSDHRTGEDGYTF. As DNA, the CDR3 is TGTGCCACCAGTGATCACCGGACAGGGGAGGATGGCTACACCTTC.

The chain links TRBV12-3 or TRBV12-4 to TRBJ1-6, with TRBD1 matching over 8 bases. V was pared by 5 bases and J by 8 bases, with 8 bases of the junction left unmatched. The CDR3 has 15 amino acids. The CDR3, as DNA: TGTGCCAGCAGTCTAGGACAGGGAATGGATTCACCCCTCCACTTT. Translating it yields CASSLGQGMDSPLHF.

The chain recombines TRBV10-2 with TRBJ2-2, with D unclear. The V gene lost 10 bases and the J gene lost 4 bases, with 13 bases spanning the gap. Germline V gene data show CDR1 as WSHSY and CDR2 as SAAADI. This CDR3 has 13 amino acids. CDR3 loop: CATQTSSTGELFF. The CDR3 DNA sequence: TGCGCCACTCAGACTTCCTCCACCGGGGAGCTGTTTTTT.

The sample holds a few counts of this clonotype. The chain couples TRBV11-2 to TRBJ2-7, with D hard to call. V was trimmed by 2 bases and J by 6 bases, leaving 11 bases between them. Germline V gene lookup returns CDR1 SGHAT and CDR2 FQNNGV. CDR3 length: 13 residues. The CDR3 bases are TGTGCCAGCAGCTTATATCAGGCAGGCGAGCAGTACTTC. Encoded protein: CASSLYQAGEQYF.

There are many counts of this clonotype. CDR3 DNA sequence: TGTGCCAGCGGGACAGGGTACAATGAGCAGTTCTTC. Protein: CASGTGYNEQFF. The chain is built from TRBV28 and TRBJ2-1; TRBD1 agrees at 9 bases. With V trimmed by 8 bases and J by 4 bases, 0 bases remained unmatched. This CDR3 is 12 amino acids long. Germline CDR1 and CDR2: MDHEN and SYDVKM.

This clonotype was recorded many times. The chain uses TRBV2 and TRBJ2-4; 8 bases align to TRBD2. The CDR3 covers 17 residues. Germline V gives CDR1 SNHLY, CDR2 FYNNEI. J was trimmed by 8 bases and V by 5 bases; bases with no gene match: 17. The CDR3 reads CASSRYSGLGRSDIQYF. CDR3 DNA: TGTGCCAGCAGTCGATACTCGGGACTAGGGCGGTCGGACATTCAGTACTTC.

This chain uses TRBV7-9 with TRBJ1-6, with 8 bases identical to TRBD1. The CDR3 sequence is 14 residues long. The J segment lost 8 bases and the V segment lost 3 bases, leaving 3 bases of the junction unmatched. Germline V gene data show CDR1 as SEHNR and CDR2 as FQNEAQ (reference sequence). In DNA, the CDR3 is TGTGCCAGCAGCTTGCAGGGGGCAGATTCACCCCTCCACTTT. Translating it yields CASSLQGADSPLHF.

Ten or more counts support this clonotype. The chain is built from TRBV20-1 and TRBJ2-3; 13 bases map to TRBD2. V was pared by 5 bases and J by 7 bases, with 9 bases of the junction left unmatched. Germline lookup yields CDR1 DFQATT and CDR2 SNEGSKA (reference sequence). The length of the CDR3 is 15 residues. For the CDR3, the DNA is TGCAGTGCTTCGCCGGGACTAGCGGGAATAAATACGCAGTATTTT. This sequence encodes CSASPGLAGINTQYF.

This clonotype has ten or more counts. The CDR3 nucleotides read TGCAGTGCTAGTTTAGCGGGAGGTCCCTACGAGCAGTACTTC. As protein: CSASLAGGPYEQYF. This sequence joins TRBV20-1 and TRBJ2-7, with TRBD2 identical over 10 bases. The V and J ends lost 3 bases and 2 bases, in that order; junction bases with no gene match: 4. This CDR3 comprises 14 residues. The V gene's germline CDR1 is DFQATT and CDR2 SNEGSKA (reference sequence).

This clonotype was seen a handful of times. The chain combines TRBV14 with TRBJ1-1; 7 nucleotides align to TRBD1. The CDR3 sequence is 16 residues long. J lost 0 bases, V lost 7 bases, and 11 bases had no gene match. CDR1 SGHDN and CDR2 FVKESK come from the germline V gene. CDR3 DNA: TGTGCCAGCACGCCCCCGGGACAGACGATGAACACTGAAGCTTTCTTT. Translating it yields CASTPPGQTMNTEAFF.

This clonotype was seen only a few times. The chain combines TRBV6-5 with TRBJ2-1, with 9 nucleotides matching TRBD1. Germline trimming cut 2 bases from V and 6 bases from J; bases unmatched to any gene: 5. The CDR3 spans 15 residues. The germline V gene encodes CDR1 MNHEY and CDR2 SVGAGI. The CDR3 spells CASSYQDRGSNEQFF. In DNA, the CDR3 is TGTGCCAGCAGTTACCAGGACAGGGGAAGCAATGAGCAGTTCTTC.

V usage is TRBV4-1 and J usage is TRBJ2-1, with 12 bases aligning to TRBD2. Germline values: CDR1 MGHRA, CDR2 YSYEKL. V lost 6 bases to trimming and J lost 8 bases; unmatched junction nucleotides: 14. The CDR3 covers 17 residues. CDR3 bases: TGCGCCAGCAGGTCGGGACTAGCGGGCCCACTGGGTGATGAGCAGTTCTTC. This gives the protein CASRSGLAGPLGDEQFF.

CDR3: CASSPGGKEKLFF. CDR3 in DNA: TGTGCCAGCAGCCCGGGGGGGAAGGAAAAACTGTTTTTT. The chain joins TRBV5-8 to TRBJ1-4, with D possibly being TRBD1 (5 bases). The V and J ends lost 4 bases and 8 bases respectively, with 12 bases between them. The CDR3 extends over 13 amino acids. The V gene's germline CDR1 is SGHTS and CDR2 YDEGEE. Drawing the rest from reference TRBV5-8 and TRBJ1-4, the complete variable domain is EAGVTQSPTHLIKTRGQQATLRCSPISGHTSVYWYQQALGLGLQFLLWYDEGEERNRGNFPPRFSGRQFPNYSSELNVNALELEDSALYLCASSPGGKEKLFFGSGTQLSVL.